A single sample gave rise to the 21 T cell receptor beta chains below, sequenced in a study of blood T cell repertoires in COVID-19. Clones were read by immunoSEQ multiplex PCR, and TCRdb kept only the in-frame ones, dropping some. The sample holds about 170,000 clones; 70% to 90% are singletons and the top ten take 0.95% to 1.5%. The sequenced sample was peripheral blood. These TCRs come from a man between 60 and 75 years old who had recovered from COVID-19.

Written as DNA, the CDR3 is TGCGCCAGCAGCTTGGTTGGGGAGTACGAGCAGTACTTC. It specifies CASSLVGEYEQYF. The chain links TRBV5-1 to TRBJ2-7; TRBD2 might be the D (5 bases). This CDR3 has 13 residues. Germline V gene sequence: CDR1 SGHRS, CDR2 YFSETQ. V was pared by 0 bases and J by 4 bases, with 8 bases between.

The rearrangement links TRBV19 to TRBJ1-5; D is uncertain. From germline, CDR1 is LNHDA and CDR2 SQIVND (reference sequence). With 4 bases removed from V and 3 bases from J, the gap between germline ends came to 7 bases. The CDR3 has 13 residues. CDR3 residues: CASSTGYNQPQHF. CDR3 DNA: TGTGCCAGTAGTACGGGGTACAATCAGCCCCAGCATTTT.

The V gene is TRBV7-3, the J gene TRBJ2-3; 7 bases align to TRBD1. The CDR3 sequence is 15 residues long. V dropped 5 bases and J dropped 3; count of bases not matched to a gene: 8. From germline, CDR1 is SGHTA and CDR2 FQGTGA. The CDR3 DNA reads TGTGCCAGCAGCCCGTCGACAGGGTTAACAGATACGCAGTATTTT. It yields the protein CASSPSTGLTDTQYF. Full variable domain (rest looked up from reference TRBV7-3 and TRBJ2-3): GAGVSQTPSNKVTEKGKYVELRCDPISGHTALYWYRQSLGQGPEFLIYFQGTGAADDSGLPNDRFFAVRPEGSVSTLKIQRTERGDSAVYLCASSPSTGLTDTQYFGPGTRLTVL.

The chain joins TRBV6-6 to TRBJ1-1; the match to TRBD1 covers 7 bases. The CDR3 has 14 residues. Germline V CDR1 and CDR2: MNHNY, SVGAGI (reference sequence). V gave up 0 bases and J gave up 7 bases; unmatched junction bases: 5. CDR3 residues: CASSYSTGRSEAFF. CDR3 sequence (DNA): TGTGCCAGCAGTTACTCGACAGGGAGAAGTGAAGCTTTCTTT.

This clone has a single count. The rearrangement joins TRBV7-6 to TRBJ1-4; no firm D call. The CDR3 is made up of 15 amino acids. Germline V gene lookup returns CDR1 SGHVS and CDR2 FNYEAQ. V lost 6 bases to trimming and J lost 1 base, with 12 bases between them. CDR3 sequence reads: CASSPRGGTNEKLFF. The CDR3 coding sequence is TGTGCCAGCAGTCCCCGAGGAGGAACTAATGAAAAACTGTTTTTT.

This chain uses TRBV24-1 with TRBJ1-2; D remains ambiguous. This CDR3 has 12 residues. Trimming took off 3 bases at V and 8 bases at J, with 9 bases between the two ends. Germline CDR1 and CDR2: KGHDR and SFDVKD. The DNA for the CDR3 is TGTGCCACCAGTGATAAAGGAGGCGGCTACACCTTC. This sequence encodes CATSDKGGGYTF.

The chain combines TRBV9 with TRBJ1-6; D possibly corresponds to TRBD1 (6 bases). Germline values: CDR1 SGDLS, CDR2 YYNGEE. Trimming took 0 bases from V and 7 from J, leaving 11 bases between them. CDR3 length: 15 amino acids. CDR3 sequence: CASSVGGLGNSPLHF. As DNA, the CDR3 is TGTGCCAGCAGCGTAGGGGGGCTTGGGAATTCACCCCTCCACTTT.

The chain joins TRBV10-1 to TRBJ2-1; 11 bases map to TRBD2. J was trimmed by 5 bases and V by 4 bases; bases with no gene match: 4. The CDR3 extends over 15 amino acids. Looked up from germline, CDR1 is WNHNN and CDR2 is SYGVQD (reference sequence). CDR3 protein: CASSGLAGLDNEQFF. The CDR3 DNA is TGCGCCAGCAGTGGACTAGCGGGGCTGGACAATGAGCAGTTCTTC.

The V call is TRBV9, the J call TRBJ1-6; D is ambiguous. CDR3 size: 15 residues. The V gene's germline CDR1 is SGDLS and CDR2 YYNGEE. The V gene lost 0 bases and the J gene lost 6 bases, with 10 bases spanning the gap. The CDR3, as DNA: TGTGCCAGCAGCGTAGGTGGGTCTAGTAATTCACCCCTCCACTTT. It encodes CASSVGGSSNSPLHF.

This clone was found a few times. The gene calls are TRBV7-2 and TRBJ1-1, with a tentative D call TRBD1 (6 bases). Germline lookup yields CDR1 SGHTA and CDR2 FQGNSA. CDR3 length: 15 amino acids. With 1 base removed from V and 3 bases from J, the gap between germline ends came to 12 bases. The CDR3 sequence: CASSLVGGSHTEAFF. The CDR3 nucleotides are TGTGCCAGCAGCTTAGTTGGGGGCTCCCACACTGAAGCTTTCTTT.

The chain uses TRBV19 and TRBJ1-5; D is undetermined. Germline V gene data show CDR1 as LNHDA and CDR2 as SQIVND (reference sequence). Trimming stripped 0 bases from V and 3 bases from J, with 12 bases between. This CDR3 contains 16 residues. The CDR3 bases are TGTGCCAGTAGTATAGAGGCGGGCCTCCCCAATCAGCCCCAGCATTTT. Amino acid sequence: CASSIEAGLPNQPQHF.

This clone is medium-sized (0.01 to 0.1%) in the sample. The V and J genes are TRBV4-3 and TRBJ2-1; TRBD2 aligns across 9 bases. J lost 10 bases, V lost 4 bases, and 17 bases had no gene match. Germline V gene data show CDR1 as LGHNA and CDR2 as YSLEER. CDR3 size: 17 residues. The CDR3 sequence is CASSPSGGSGGIREQFF. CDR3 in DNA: TGCGCCAGCAGCCCCTCCGGGGGTAGCGGGGGAATTCGGGAGCAGTTCTTC.

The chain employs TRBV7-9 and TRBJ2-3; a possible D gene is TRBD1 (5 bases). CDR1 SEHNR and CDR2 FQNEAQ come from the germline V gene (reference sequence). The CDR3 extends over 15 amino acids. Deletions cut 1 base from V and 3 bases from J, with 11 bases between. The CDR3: CASSLGGVGTDTQYF. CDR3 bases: TGTGCCAGCAGCTTAGGGGGCGTGGGGACAGATACGCAGTATTTT.

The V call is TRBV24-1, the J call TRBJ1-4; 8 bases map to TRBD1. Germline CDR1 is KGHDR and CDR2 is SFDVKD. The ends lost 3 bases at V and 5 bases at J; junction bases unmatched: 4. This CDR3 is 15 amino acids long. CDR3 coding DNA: TGTGCCACCAGTGATCCGGGACAGGCCAATGAAAAACTGTTTTTT. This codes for CATSDPGQANEKLFF.

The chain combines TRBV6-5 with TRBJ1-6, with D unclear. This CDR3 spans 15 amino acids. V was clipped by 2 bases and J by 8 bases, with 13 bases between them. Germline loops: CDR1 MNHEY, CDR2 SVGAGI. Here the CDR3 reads CASSYQFVRDSPLHF. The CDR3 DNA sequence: TGTGCCAGCAGTTACCAGTTCGTGAGGGATTCACCCCTCCACTTT.

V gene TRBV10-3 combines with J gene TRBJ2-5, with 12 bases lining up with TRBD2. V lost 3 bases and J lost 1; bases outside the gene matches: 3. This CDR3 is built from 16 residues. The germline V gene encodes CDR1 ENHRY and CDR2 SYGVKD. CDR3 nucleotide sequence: TGTGCCATCAGTGAAGGACTAGCGGGGTTCCAAGAGACCCAGTACTTC. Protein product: CAISEGLAGFQETQYF.

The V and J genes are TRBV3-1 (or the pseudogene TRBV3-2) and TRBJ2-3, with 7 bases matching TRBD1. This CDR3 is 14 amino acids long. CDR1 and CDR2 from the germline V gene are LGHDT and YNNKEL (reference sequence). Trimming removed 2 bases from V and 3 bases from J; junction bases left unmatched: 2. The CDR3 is CASSQQGDTDTQYF. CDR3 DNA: TGTGCCAGCAGCCAACAGGGGGATACAGATACGCAGTATTTT.

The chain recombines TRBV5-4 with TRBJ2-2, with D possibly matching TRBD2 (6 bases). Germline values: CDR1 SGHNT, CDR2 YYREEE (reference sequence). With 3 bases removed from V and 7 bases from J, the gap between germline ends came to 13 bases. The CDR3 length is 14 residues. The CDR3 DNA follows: TGTGCCAGCAGCTGGGACTCTGGGTTCGGGGAGCTGTTTTTT. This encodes CASSWDSGFGELFF.

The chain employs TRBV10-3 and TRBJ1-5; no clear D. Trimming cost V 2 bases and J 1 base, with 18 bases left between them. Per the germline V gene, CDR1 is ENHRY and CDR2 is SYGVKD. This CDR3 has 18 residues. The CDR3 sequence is CAISETLVWGDSNQPQHF. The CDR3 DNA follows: TGTGCCATCAGTGAGACATTGGTCTGGGGAGACAGCAATCAGCCCCAGCATTTT.

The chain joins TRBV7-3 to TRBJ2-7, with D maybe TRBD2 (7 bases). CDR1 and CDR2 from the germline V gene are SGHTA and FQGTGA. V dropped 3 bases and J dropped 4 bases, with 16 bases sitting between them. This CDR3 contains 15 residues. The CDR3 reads CASSLYGGPPYEQYF. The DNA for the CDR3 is TGTGCCAGCAGCTTGTACGGGGGGCCCCCTTACGAGCAGTACTTC. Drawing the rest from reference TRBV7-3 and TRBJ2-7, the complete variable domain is GAGVSQTPSNKVTEKGKYVELRCDPISGHTALYWYRQSLGQGPEFLIYFQGTGAADDSGLPNDRFFAVRPEGSVSTLKIQRTERGDSAVYLCASSLYGGPPYEQYFGPGTRLTVT.

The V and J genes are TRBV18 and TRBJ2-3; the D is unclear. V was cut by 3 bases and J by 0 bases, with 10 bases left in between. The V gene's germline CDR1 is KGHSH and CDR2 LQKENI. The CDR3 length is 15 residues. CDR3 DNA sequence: TGTGCCAGCTCACCGCTAGGAGCTAGCACAGATACGCAGTATTTT. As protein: CASSPLGASTDTQYF.